The 21 T cell receptor beta chains listed next were all sequenced from one sample in a study of cytomegalovirus exposure and HLA in healthy donors. Primers included in the PCR were 60 Vbeta and 13 Jbeta primers. Assay: immunoSEQ multiplex PCR; the TCRdb copy retains only in-frame clones and omits some. The sample has over 100,000 clones; roughly 80% are singletons. The sample comprised PBMCs. These TCRs come from a female donor in good health and CMV-seronegative.

This clone was observed once. The chain links TRBV10-1 to TRBJ2-7; TRBD2 matches 8 bases. V gave up 3 bases and J gave up 7 bases; unmatched junction bases: 26. Germline V gene lookup returns CDR1 WNHNN and CDR2 SYGVQD (reference sequence). The CDR3 runs to 20 residues. CDR3 sequence reads: CASSDRGGGRNGRARGEQYF. CDR3 nucleotide sequence: TGCGCCAGCAGTGATCGGGGAGGGGGGAGGAACGGGAGGGCTCGGGGAGAGCAGTACTTC.

This clone was found a few times. The rearrangement joins TRBV29-1 to TRBJ1-1; maybe TRBD1 (5 bases). The germline V gene has CDR1 SQVTM and CDR2 ANQGSEA. The CDR3 loop spans 12 amino acids. V lost 2 bases and J 10 bases, leaving 14 bases between the germline ends. CDR3 protein: CSVEYGGIGAFF. Here the CDR3 DNA reads TGCAGCGTTGAATACGGGGGGATTGGAGCTTTCTTT.

V and J are TRBV7-9 and TRBJ2-2, with D possibly being TRBD1 (5 bases). The CDR3 contains 14 residues. Trimming took 6 bases from V and 1 from J, leaving 9 bases between them. Germline V lookup: CDR1 SEHNR, CDR2 FQNEAQ (reference sequence). CDR3: CASRPDRNTGELFF. The CDR3 DNA sequence: TGTGCCAGCAGACCCGACAGGAACACCGGGGAGCTGTTTTTT. Combining the CDR3 with reference TRBV7-9 and TRBJ2-2 gives the whole variable domain DTGVSQNPRHKITKRGQNVTFRCDPISEHNRLYWYRQTLGQGPEFLTYFQNEAQLEKSRLLSDRFSAERPKGSFSTLEIQRTEQGDSAMYLCASRPDRNTGELFFGEGSRLTVL.

The CDR3 region has the DNA TGTGCCAGCAGACTACAGGGGATCGGGCACGAGCAGTACTTC. This encodes CASRLQGIGHEQYF. The chain combines TRBV27 with TRBJ2-7; 7 bases align to TRBD1. Germline CDR1 is MNHEY and CDR2 is SMNVEV (reference sequence). The CDR3 extends over 14 amino acids. Trimming cost V 6 bases and J 5 bases; bases outside gene matches: 10.

The chain carries TRBV7-6 and TRBJ2-2; TRBD2 agrees at 10 bases. The junction had 12 bases not matched to a gene; V was cut back by 4 bases and J by 4 bases. The CDR3 spans 18 residues. Germline V gene data show CDR1 as SGHVS and CDR2 as FNYEAQ. The chain's CDR3 is CASSSLAGALRTTGELFF. CDR3 DNA: TGTGCCAGCAGCTCCCTAGCGGGGGCCCTCCGTACCACCGGGGAGCTGTTTTTT.

CDR3 region: CASSTGGRYNEQFF. DNA of the CDR3: TGTGCCAGCAGCACAGGGGGCAGGTACAATGAGCAGTTCTTC. The chain is built from TRBV7-9 and TRBJ2-1; 9 bases match TRBD1. With 5 bases clipped from V and 4 bases from J, the junction kept 3 bases outside the gene matches. The length of the CDR3 is 14 residues. CDR1 is SEHNR, CDR2 FQNEAQ, per germline (reference sequence). Based on the CDR3 plus reference TRBV7-9 and TRBJ2-1, the full variable domain is DTGVSQNPRHKITKRGQNVTFRCDPISEHNRLYWYRQTLGQGPEFLTYFQNEAQLEKSRLLSDRFSAERPKGSFSTLEIQRTEQGDSAMYLCASSTGGRYNEQFFGPGTRLTVL.

The genes are TRBV6-4 and TRBJ1-4, with D possibly TRBD1 on 6 matching bases. CDR1 and CDR2 from the germline V gene are MRHNA and SNTAGT. V was pared by 5 bases and J by 7 bases, with 17 bases between. The CDR3 has 15 amino acids. The DNA for the CDR3 is TGTGCCAGCAGTCCTTCAGGGGATAGGGGTGAAAAACTGTTTTTT. Its translation is CASSPSGDRGEKLFF.

V is TRBV18 and J is TRBJ2-3, with 7 bases lining up with TRBD2. The CDR3 contains 17 residues. V shed 0 bases and J 1 base; nucleotides not matched to a gene: 7. CDR1 is KGHSH and CDR2 is LQKENI in the germline V gene. DNA of the CDR3: TGTGCCAGCTCACCACCGAGCCTAGCGGACCGCACAGATACGCAGTATTTT. Its protein product is CASSPPSLADRTDTQYF. Full variable domain (outside the CDR3, taken from reference TRBV18 and TRBJ2-3): NAGVMQNPRHLVRRRGQEARLRCSPMKGHSHVYWYRQLPEEGLKFMVYLQKENIIDESGMPKERFSAEFPKEGPSILRIQQVVRGDSAAYFCASSPPSLADRTDTQYFGPGTRLTVL.

This sequence joins TRBV5-1 and TRBJ2-1; 8 nucleotides agree with TRBD1. The J segment lost 5 bases and the V segment lost 5 bases, leaving 9 bases of the junction unmatched. Germline CDR1 and CDR2: SGHRS and YFSETQ. CDR3 length: 15 residues. The CDR3 sequence: CASSPQGAGNNEQFF. In nucleotides, the CDR3 is TGCGCCAGCAGTCCTCAGGGGGCCGGAAACAATGAGCAGTTCTTC. The full variable domain, with the rest looked up from reference TRBV5-1 and TRBJ2-1, is KAGVTQTPRYLIKTRGQQVTLSCSPISGHRSVSWYQQTPGQGLQFLFEYFSETQRNKGNFPGRFSGRQFSNSRSEMNVSTLELGDSALYLCASSPQGAGNNEQFFGPGTRLTVL.

This chain joins TRBV30 and TRBJ2-3, with 10 bases aligning to TRBD2. The J segment lost 2 bases and the V segment lost 8 bases, leaving 4 bases of the junction unmatched. The CDR3 loop spans 13 amino acids. CDR1 and CDR2 (germline): GTSNPN, SVGIG (reference sequence). CDR3 residues: CARTSGNTDTQYF. As DNA, the CDR3 is TGTGCCCGCACTAGCGGGAACACAGATACGCAGTATTTT.

V is TRBV4-1 and J is TRBJ2-2; D possibly corresponds to TRBD2 (6 bases). Trimming left V 5 bases short and J 2 bases short, with 15 bases between. The germline CDR1 and CDR2 sequences are MGHRA and YSYEKL. The CDR3 has 16 amino acids. The DNA of the CDR3 is TGCGCCAGCAGCGGAAGGGGTAGCGGTAACACCGGGGAGCTGTTTTTT. Its translation is CASSGRGSGNTGELFF.

This rearrangement joins TRBV5-1 to TRBJ1-6, with 10 bases lining up with TRBD1. The CDR3 runs to 15 residues. The V gene end was trimmed by 0 bases and the J gene end by 10 bases; junction bases not matched to a gene: 4. Germline V gene data show CDR1 as SGHRS and CDR2 as YFSETQ. The CDR3 nucleotides read TGCGCCAGCAGCTTGGGGGGGACAGGGGACTCACCCCTCCACTTT. This gives the protein CASSLGGTGDSPLHF.

This clone was picked up one time. The J gene is TRBJ2-7, the V gene TRBV7-2; 12 positions agree with TRBD2. The germline gives CDR1 SGHTA, CDR2 FQGNSA. The CDR3 runs to 15 residues. Germline trimming cut 3 bases from V and 0 bases from J; bases unmatched to any gene: 0. CDR3: CASSLTSGSSYEQYF. The CDR3 DNA reads TGTGCCAGCAGCTTGACTAGCGGGAGCTCCTACGAGCAGTACTTC.

The chain links TRBV29-1 to TRBJ2-7; TRBD1 is a possible D gene (6 bases). Deletions cut 7 bases from V and 1 base from J, with 11 bases between. CDR1 is SQVTM, CDR2 ANQGSEA, per germline. The CDR3 loop spans 12 amino acids. In DNA, the CDR3 is TGCAGCGCCATACAGGGTTCCTACGAGCAGTACTTC. Its translation: CSAIQGSYEQYF.

The V call is TRBV4-1, the J call TRBJ2-5, with TRBD1 identical over 8 bases. The CDR3 is 16 residues long. J was trimmed by 5 bases and V by 1 base; bases with no gene match: 9. Germline V gene sequence: CDR1 MGHRA, CDR2 YSYEKL. CDR3 nucleotide sequence: TGCGCCAGCAGCCAAGGGGACAGGACCCTGGGGGAGACCCAGTACTTC. Translation: CASSQGDRTLGETQYF.

The J gene is TRBJ2-7, the V gene TRBV6-1, with D uncertain. Germline values: CDR1 MNHNS, CDR2 SASEGT. This CDR3 has 12 amino acids. Trimming took off 5 bases at V and 4 bases at J, with 9 bases between the two ends. CDR3 sequence: CASSLQSYEQYF. The CDR3 DNA reads TGTGCCAGCAGTCTCCAGTCTTACGAGCAGTACTTC.

This rearrangement joins TRBV28 to TRBJ2-7; 7 nucleotides line up with TRBD1. CDR1 and CDR2 from the germline V gene are MDHEN and SYDVKM. The CDR3 covers 16 residues. With 5 bases clipped from V and 5 bases from J, the junction kept 15 bases outside the gene matches. CDR3 amino acids: CASSPGPGQLTNEQYF. In DNA form, the CDR3 reads TGTGCCAGCAGTCCGGGGCCGGGACAGTTAACTAACGAGCAGTACTTC. Variable domain in full (rest from reference TRBV28 and TRBJ2-7): DVKVTQSSRYLVKRTGEKVFLECVQDMDHENMFWYRQDPGLGLRLIYFSYDVKMKEKGDIPEGYSVSREKKERFSLILESASTNQTSMYLCASSPGPGQLTNEQYFGPGTRLTVT.

The CDR3 region has the DNA TGTGCCAGCAGTCCCCGGACAGGGGATGAAAAACTGTTTTTT. It yields the protein CASSPRTGDEKLFF. V usage is TRBV2 and J usage is TRBJ1-4, with TRBD1 identical over 9 bases. This CDR3 comprises 14 residues. Losses at the gene ends were 5 bases for V and 6 bases for J; bases not matched to a gene: 4. Germline CDR1 SNHLY, CDR2 FYNNEI.

The chain uses TRBV28 and TRBJ1-2; TRBD1 agrees at 9 bases. V lost 3 bases, J lost 2 bases, and 16 bases stayed unmatched. Looked up from germline, CDR1 is MDHEN and CDR2 is SYDVKM. CDR3 length: 19 residues. The CDR3: CASSLGFGDRARGNYGYTF. The CDR3 DNA follows: TGTGCCAGCAGTTTGGGATTTGGGGACAGGGCCCGGGGCAACTATGGCTACACCTTC.

This chain connects TRBV30 to TRBJ1-5, with D perhaps TRBD1 (6 bases). The V gene lost 3 bases and the J gene lost 7 bases, with 25 bases spanning the gap. The V gene's germline CDR1 is GTSNPN and CDR2 SVGIG (reference sequence). The length of the CDR3 is 17 residues. Written as DNA, the CDR3 is TGTGCCTGGAGAGCCCCCCAGAGCCGACAGGCGGAACAGCCCCAGCATTTT. It specifies CAWRAPQSRQAEQPQHF.

The chain combines TRBV10-3 with TRBJ2-5; a weak D match, TRBD1 (6 bases). The CDR3 consists of 13 residues. Germline assignment: CDR1 ENHRY and CDR2 SYGVKD. V lost 10 bases and J 5 bases, leaving 17 bases between the germline ends. DNA for the CDR3: TGTGCCACAAAGGGGGTTCGTATGGAGACCCAGTACTTC. It encodes CATKGVRMETQYF.